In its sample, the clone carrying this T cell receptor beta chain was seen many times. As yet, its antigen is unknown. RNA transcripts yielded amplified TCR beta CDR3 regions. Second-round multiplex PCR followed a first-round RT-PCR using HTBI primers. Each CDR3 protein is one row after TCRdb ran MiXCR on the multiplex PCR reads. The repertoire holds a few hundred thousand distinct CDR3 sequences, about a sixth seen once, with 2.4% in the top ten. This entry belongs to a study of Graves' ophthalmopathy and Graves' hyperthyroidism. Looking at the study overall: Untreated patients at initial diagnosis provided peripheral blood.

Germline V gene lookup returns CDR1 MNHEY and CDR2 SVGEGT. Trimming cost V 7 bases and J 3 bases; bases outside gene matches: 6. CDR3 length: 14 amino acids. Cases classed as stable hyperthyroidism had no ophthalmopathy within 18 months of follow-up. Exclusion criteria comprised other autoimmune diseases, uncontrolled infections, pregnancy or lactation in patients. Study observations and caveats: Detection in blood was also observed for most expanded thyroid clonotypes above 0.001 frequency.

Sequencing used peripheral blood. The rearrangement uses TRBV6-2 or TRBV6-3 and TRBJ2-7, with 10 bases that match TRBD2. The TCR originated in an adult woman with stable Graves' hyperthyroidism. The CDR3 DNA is TGTGCCAGCAAAGGGCTAGCGGGGGACTACGAGCAGTACTTC. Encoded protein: CASKGLAGDYEQYF.